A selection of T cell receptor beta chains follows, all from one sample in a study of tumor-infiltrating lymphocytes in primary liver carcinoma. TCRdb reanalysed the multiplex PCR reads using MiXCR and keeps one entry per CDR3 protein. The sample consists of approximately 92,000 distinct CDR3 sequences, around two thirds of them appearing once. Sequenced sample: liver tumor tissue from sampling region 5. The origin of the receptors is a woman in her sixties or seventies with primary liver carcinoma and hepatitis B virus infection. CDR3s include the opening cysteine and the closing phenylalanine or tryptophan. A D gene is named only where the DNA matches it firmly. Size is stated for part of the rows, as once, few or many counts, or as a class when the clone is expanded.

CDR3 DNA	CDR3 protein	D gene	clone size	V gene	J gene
TGTGCCAGCAGCTTAGGGGGACTAGGGGTACCCCTCTCCTTCCAAGAGACCCAGTACTTC	CASSLGGLGVPLSFQETQYF	TRBD2	.	TRBV11-3	TRBJ2-5
TGCGCCAGCAGCCGAGGGAAGGGGTCCTTAAGCGAAAAACTGTTTTTT	CASSRGKGSLSEKLFF	.	once	TRBV4-1	TRBJ1-4
TGTGCCAGCAGCCCAGGGCTGCGGGGGCTTGGCTCTGGGGCCAATGTCCTGACTTTC	CASSPGLRGLGSGANVLTF	.	once	TRBV11-2	TRBJ2-6
TGTGCCAGCAGCTTCGGTCCCACCGGGGAGCTGTTTTTT	CASSFGPTGELFF	.	few	TRBV7-6	TRBJ2-2
TGTGCCAGCAGCACCCGACAGGGGGCGCACGGCTACACCTTC	CASSTRQGAHGYTF	TRBD1	many	TRBV6-6	TRBJ1-2
TGTGCCAGCAATCTTACAGGGGTCTACGAGCAGCACTTC	CASNLTGVYEQHF	TRBD1	.	TRBV28	TRBJ2-7
TGCAGCGTTTCGAGGGGGACTAGCGGGGGCGGGGAGCTGTTTTTT	CSVSRGTSGGGELFF	TRBD2	many	TRBV29-1	TRBJ2-2
TGTGCCAGCAGCTCGGGATTAGCGGGAGCTTTTGGGACCCAGTACTTC	CASSSGLAGAFGTQYF	TRBD2	.	TRBV5-5	TRBJ2-5
TGTGCCAGCAGCTTGGAATTGGGGGAAAAACTATTTTTT	CASSLELGEKLFF	.	.	TRBV7-8	TRBJ1-4
TGTGCCAGCAAGTTGTTCCCAGCGGGAGAGGTAGATTCGCAGTATTTT	CASKLFPAGEVDSQYF	TRBD2	.	TRBV11-2	TRBJ2-3
TGTGCCAGCAGCTTGTTCTTGGGGGAGCAGTTCTTC	CASSLFLGEQFF	.	many	TRBV7-8	TRBJ2-1
TGTGCCAGCAGCTTAGATCGGGCCGGACCATCGACTGAAGCTTTCTTT	CASSLDRAGPSTEAFF	.	medium-sized	TRBV11-3	TRBJ1-1
TGTGCCAGCAGTGGATATGCCCGGGGTGAGCAGTTCTTC	CASSGYARGEQFF	.	.	TRBV25-1	TRBJ2-1
TGTGCCAGCAGATCCGGGACTCGCTACAATGAGCAGTTCTTC	CASRSGTRYNEQFF	.	many	TRBV28	TRBJ2-1
TGTCCCAGCAGTACATCATTTCCGGGACAGGTATACGAGCAGTACTTC	CPSSTSFPGQVYEQYF	TRBD1	.	TRBV28	TRBJ2-7
TGTGCCAGCAGTTACTCGAGGGGATTTGACTATGGCTACACCTTC	CASSYSRGFDYGYTF	.	many	TRBV6-5	TRBJ1-2
TGTGCCAGCAGCCAAGAGCCGGGAGGGATGTACAATGAGCAGTTCTTC	CASSQEPGGMYNEQFF	TRBD2	once	TRBV4-1	TRBJ2-1
TGTGCCAGCAGCCTCGGGGTCGGGGAGTTGTTTTTT	CASSLGVGELFF	.	few	TRBV11-2	TRBJ2-2
TGTGCCAGCCGCCAGGCAATTAGCGGACTCAATGAGCAGTCCTTC	CASRQAISGLNEQSF	.	.	TRBV14	TRBJ2-1
TGTACCAACAGTTTGGGCGGATCCGCAGATACGCAGTATTTT	CTNSLGGSADTQYF	.	.	TRBV12-3/TRBV12-4	TRBJ2-3
TGCAGCGTTGAGAGGGGGAAAGCTGAAGCTTTCTTT	CSVERGKAEAFF	.	.	TRBV29-1	TRBJ1-1
TGTGCCAGCAGCCCAACTAGAGGTGAGCAGTTCTTC	CASSPTRGEQFF	.	many	TRBV6-6	TRBJ2-1
TGTGCCAGCGGCGCCGGACAGGGGGGACTAGCGGGGGGATTAAATGAGCAGTTCTTC	CASGAGQGGLAGGLNEQFF	TRBD2	.	TRBV11-3	TRBJ2-1
TGTGCTAGCAGCCAAAATCGAAGGGGGACGGTGGTGGATACGCAGTATTTT	CASSQNRRGTVVDTQYF	.	.	TRBV4-2	TRBJ2-3
TGTGCCAGCAGCAAGACAAGGGGCAGGAGCAATGAGCAGTTCTTC	CASSKTRGRSNEQFF	.	.	TRBV12-3/TRBV12-4	TRBJ2-1
TGTGCCAGCAGTCCCATTCATGGCGAAGGCTACACCTTC	CASSPIHGEGYTF	.	many	TRBV6-1	TRBJ1-2
TGCAGTGCTAGGACAGGGGGCGAATATGAGCGGTACTTC	CSARTGGEYERYF	TRBD1	once	TRBV29-1	TRBJ2-7
TGTGCCAGCAGTTTGCGAACAGGGTCTAACTATGGCTACACCTTC	CASSLRTGSNYGYTF	.	.	TRBV6-6	TRBJ1-2
TGTGCCACCACGACTAGCGGAAGCACAGATACGCAGTATTTT	CATTTSGSTDTQYF	TRBD2	few	TRBV19	TRBJ2-3
TGCGCCAGCAGAGTGAAGGACAGGGGGAAGCTTTACTATGGCTACACCTTC	CASRVKDRGKLYYGYTF	TRBD1	once	TRBV10-1	TRBJ1-2
TGTGTCAGCGGTTACGATACGGGTCCTTCTGGGGCCAACGTCCTGACTTTC	CVSGYDTGPSGANVLTF	.	once	TRBV6-5	TRBJ2-6
TGTGCCAGCAGTTACTGGGGACTAGCGGCCAGAGATACGCAGTATTTT	CASSYWGLAARDTQYF	TRBD2	.	TRBV6-5	TRBJ2-3
TGTGCCAGCAGTTTAGCGGGGACTAGGGGGAATGCGCAGTTCTTC	CASSLAGTRGNAQFF	TRBD2	.	TRBV12-3/TRBV12-4	TRBJ2-1
TGTGCCACTAGCTCCGGGACAACCTACGATCAGTACTTC	CATSSGTTYDQYF	.	once	TRBV15	TRBJ2-7
TGTGCCAGGGGCCATCGGGCAGGCACAGATACGCAGTATTTT	CARGHRAGTDTQYF	.	.	TRBV11-3	TRBJ2-3
TGTGCCAGCAGCCAAGATCCCGGGCAGGGGGCGTGTGGCTACACTTTC	CASSQDPGQGACGYTF	TRBD1	.	TRBV4-2	TRBJ1-2
TGCAGCGCTGGGGGGTCTAGCGGAATGTACAATGAACAGTTCTTC	CSAGGSSGMYNEQFF	TRBD2	.	TRBV29-1	TRBJ2-1
TGTGCCAGCAGCACGAGACTAGCGGGGGGGCCGGGGGATGAACAGTTCTTC	CASSTRLAGGPGDEQFF	TRBD2	.	TRBV11-2	TRBJ2-1
TGTGCCAGTAGCAACTATCCGGGATCCAACTACGAGCAGTACTTC	CASSNYPGSNYEQYF	.	few	TRBV19	TRBJ2-7
TGTGCCAGCAGCCAAGTAAAGTGGGGGTTTCAGTCCCAGCATTTT	CASSQVKWGFQSQHF	.	few	TRBV4-2	TRBJ1-5
TGTGCCAGCACCGTCACAGGGTTCCTTGTCAATGAGCAGTTCTTC	CASTVTGFLVNEQFF	.	.	TRBV12-3/TRBV12-4	TRBJ2-1
TGTGCCAGCAGCTTAGAAGTGGCAGTTATCTCACTCCTCCAATTT	CASSLEVAVISLLQF	.	.	TRBV11-2	TRBJ1-6
TGTGCTAGCAATTTGGGTACGGCTAGCGCAACCGGGGAGCTGTTTTTT	CASNLGTASATGELFF	.	.	TRBV11-2	TRBJ2-2
TGCGTCAGCAGCTTGGCCTGGGCTCCTTACAATGAGCAGTTCTTC	CVSSLAWAPYNEQFF	.	.	TRBV5-1	TRBJ2-1
TGCAGCATCGAAGATAGAAGCAGATCCTATGGTTACACCTTC	CSIEDRSRSYGYTF	.	.	TRBV29-1	TRBJ1-2
TGTGCCAGCAGCTTATCCAGCCTCAATCAGCCCCAGCATTTT	CASSLSSLNQPQHF	.	many	TRBV7-9	TRBJ1-5
TGTGCCAGCAGTGTTCGACTAGCGGGTTTTATTAGCTCCTACAATGAGCAGTTCTTC	CASSVRLAGFISSYNEQFF	TRBD2	many	TRBV6-1	TRBJ2-1
TGTGCCAGCAGTAACCACCTTCGGAGGGGAAGTAGTAAGGACGGCTACACCTTC	CASSNHLRRGSSKDGYTF	.	.	TRBV6-1	TRBJ1-2
TGCAGCGCTGGGGATCAGTCCTCGGATGAGCAGTTCTTC	CSAGDQSSDEQFF	.	.	TRBV29-1	TRBJ2-1
TGTGCTAGCAGCTTAATTATAAACACCTACCAGCAGTACTTC	CASSLIINTYQQYF	.	.	TRBV7-8	TRBJ2-7
TGCAGCGTTGTCAAGCGGGAGTCCCAAGAGACCCAGTACTTC	CSVVKRESQETQYF	TRBD2	many	TRBV29-1	TRBJ2-5
TGCAGCGCCAGGACTAGTCGGGGGACCCAGTACTTC	CSARTSRGTQYF	TRBD2	many	TRBV29-1	TRBJ2-5
TGTGCCAGCGGCCAAGATGGGTATGAGCAGTTCTTC	CASGQDGYEQFF	.	.	TRBV5-4	TRBJ2-1
TGCGCCAGCAGGCGGCAGGGCAGGAGTGAAAAACTGTTTTTT	CASRRQGRSEKLFF	.	.	TRBV10-2	TRBJ1-4
TGTGCCAGCAGCCCGACAGGGTGGGATGGCTACACCTTC	CASSPTGWDGYTF	TRBD1	few	TRBV7-2	TRBJ1-2
TGCGCCAACAGCTTGGTCCCTAGCGGGAGTCAGAACACCGGGGAGTTGTTTTTT	CANSLVPSGSQNTGELFF	TRBD2	.	TRBV5-1	TRBJ2-2
TGCGACAGCTGCCCTCGACTAGCGGGAGTAGACGAGCAGTACTTC	CDSCPRLAGVDEQYF	TRBD2	.	TRBV4-1	TRBJ2-7
TGCGCCAGCAGCTTGGAAGGCGGGAGGGTCAGGCAATATTTT	CASSLEGGRVRQYF	TRBD2	.	TRBV5-1	TRBJ2-3
TGTGCCAGCTCACCTCCGGGCAGATCTTTAACTAATGAAAAACTGTTTTTT	CASSPPGRSLTNEKLFF	.	.	TRBV18	TRBJ1-4